A selection of T cell receptor beta chains follows, all from one sample in a study of T-cell memory formation after mild COVID-19. TCRdb called the 5' RACE reads again in MiXCR, with one record for every CDR3 protein. The sample yields 560,000 or so distinct CDR3 sequences, 15% to 20% seen once. What was sequenced was PBMCs or a T cell subset sorted from them (not recorded which). These receptors all come from an adult woman who had mild COVID-19 (a few samples of this study predate the infection). Cell type and time point are not known. Each CDR3 is given with its conserved first and last residue. A D gene is named only where the DNA matches it firmly. Size is omitted from some rows. Given values are once, few, many or a class for expanded clones.

V: TRBV3-1
D: -
size: -
J: TRBJ2-7
CDR3: CASSQRIYEQYF
DNA: TGTGCCAGCAGCCAACGTATTTACGAGCAGTACTTC

V: TRBV7-2
D: TRBD2
size: few
J: TRBJ2-3
CDR3: CASSFLGKREAQYF
DNA: TGTGCCAGCAGCTTCCTGGGAAAGCGGGAGGCGCAGTATTTT

V: TRBV9
D: TRBD2
size: few
J: TRBJ2-7
CDR3: CASSGGTSGTLYF
DNA: TGTGCCAGCAGCGGGGGGACTAGCGGGACTCTATACTTC

V: TRBV20-1
D: TRBD1
size: -
J: TRBJ1-6
CDR3: CSAPDRAHNSPLHF
DNA: TGCAGTGCCCCGGACAGGGCTCATAATTCACCCCTCCACTTT

V: TRBV9
D: TRBD2
size: -
J: TRBJ2-1
CDR3: CASSRVPAGDAFF
DNA: TGTGCCAGCAGCCGGGTCCCAGCGGGAGATGCGTTCTTC

V: TRBV12-3/TRBV12-4
D: TRBD1
size: -
J: TRBJ1-4
CDR3: CASSVDRGLLGEKLFF
DNA: TGTGCCAGCAGTGTCGACAGGGGGCTCTTGGGTGAAAAACTGTTTTTT

V: TRBV7-9
D: -
size: -
J: TRBJ1-4
CDR3: CASSLGGMANEKLFF
DNA: TGTGCCAGCAGCTTAGGCGGGATGGCTAATGAAAAACTGTTTTTT

V: TRBV12-3/TRBV12-4
D: -
size: few
J: TRBJ2-3
CDR3: CASSPMRGRAGDTQYF
DNA: TGTGCCAGCAGCCCTATGAGGGGGAGGGCCGGAGATACGCAGTATTTT

V: TRBV6-1
D: TRBD1
size: few
J: TRBJ2-3
CDR3: CASSAGGWDRGLGDTQYF
DNA: TGTGCCAGCAGTGCTGGAGGGTGGGACAGGGGGCTAGGGGATACGCAGTATTTT

V: TRBV29-1
D: TRBD2
size: -
J: TRBJ2-2
CDR3: CSVEDWEGDTGELFF
DNA: TGCAGCGTTGAGGACTGGGAGGGAGACACCGGGGAGCTGTTTTTT

V: TRBV7-9
D: -
size: -
J: TRBJ1-1
CDR3: CASSRGSPDAFF
DNA: TGTGCCAGCAGCCGTGGAAGTCCCGACGCTTTCTTT

V: TRBV7-6
D: -
size: few
J: TRBJ2-7
CDR3: CASSLDRQTYEQYF
DNA: TGTGCCAGCAGCTTAGATCGCCAGACCTACGAGCAGTACTTC

V: TRBV7-2
D: -
size: many
J: TRBJ1-2
CDR3: CASSIRFGGYTF
DNA: TGTGCCAGCAGCATTCGGTTTGGGGGCTACACCTTC

V: TRBV7-9
D: -
size: -
J: TRBJ2-7
CDR3: CASSPIPGEQYF
DNA: TGTGCCAGCAGCCCTATCCCCGGGGAGCAGTACTTC

V: TRBV5-6
D: -
size: -
J: TRBJ2-1
CDR3: CASSLVRVSSYNEQFF
DNA: TGTGCCAGCAGCTTGGTAAGGGTATCCTCCTACAATGAGCAGTTCTTC

V: TRBV12-3/TRBV12-4
D: -
size: many
J: TRBJ2-1
CDR3: CASSSFDRYNEQFF
DNA: TGTGCCAGCAGTTCCTTCGACAGGTACAATGAGCAGTTCTTC

V: TRBV20-1
D: TRBD2
size: few
J: TRBJ2-3
CDR3: CSARGAGAADTQYF
DNA: TGCAGTGCTAGAGGGGCGGGAGCGGCAGATACGCAGTATTTT

V: TRBV4-2
D: TRBD1
size: -
J: TRBJ2-5
CDR3: CASSQDGQGMGETQYF
DNA: TGTGCCAGCAGCCAAGACGGACAGGGGATGGGGGAGACCCAGTACTTC

V: TRBV6-2/TRBV6-3
D: -
size: -
J: TRBJ2-7
CDR3: CASSLARVYEQYF
DNA: TGTGCCAGCAGTTTGGCCAGGGTCTACGAGCAGTACTTC

V: TRBV6-6
D: -
size: few
J: TRBJ1-2
CDR3: CASSYSMRDGYTF
DNA: TGTGCCAGCAGTTACTCGATGAGGGATGGCTACACCTTC

V: TRBV7-6
D: TRBD2
size: -
J: TRBJ2-7
CDR3: CASSFGTSGSPEQYF
DNA: TGTGCCAGCAGCTTCGGGACTAGCGGGAGTCCCGAGCAGTACTTC

V: TRBV2
D: -
size: once
J: TRBJ1-2
CDR3: CASSEVGSYGYTF
DNA: TGTGCCAGCAGTGAAGTCGGAAGCTATGGCTACACCTTC

V: TRBV7-2
D: TRBD1
size: -
J: TRBJ1-2
CDR3: CASSLITGDVVNYGYTF
DNA: TGTGCCAGCAGCTTAATTACAGGGGACGTGGTAAACTATGGCTACACCTTC

V: TRBV7-9
D: -
size: few
J: TRBJ1-5
CDR3: CASTQQGSGQPQHF
DNA: TGTGCCAGCACCCAACAGGGCTCCGGGCAGCCCCAGCATTTT

V: TRBV5-5
D: -
size: -
J: TRBJ1-3
CDR3: CASSLMFKDRGSGNTIYF
DNA: TGTGCCAGCAGCTTGATGTTTAAGGACCGAGGCTCTGGAAACACCATATATTTT

V: TRBV24-1
D: TRBD1
size: few
J: TRBJ2-3
CDR3: CATSGQGTYGTDTQYF
DNA: TGTGCCACCAGTGGACAGGGGACATATGGAACAGATACGCAGTATTTT

V: TRBV6-5
D: TRBD2
size: few
J: TRBJ2-1
CDR3: CASSSETGGSYNEQFF
DNA: TGTGCCAGCAGTTCTGAGACGGGAGGGTCCTACAATGAGCAGTTCTTC

V: TRBV4-3
D: TRBD2
size: few
J: TRBJ2-7
CDR3: CASSQVTSGTSYEQYF
DNA: TGCGCCAGCAGCCAAGTTACTAGCGGGACCTCCTACGAGCAGTACTTC

V: TRBV2
D: TRBD1
size: -
J: TRBJ1-1
CDR3: CASGEQGTNTEAFF
DNA: TGTGCCAGCGGTGAACAGGGGACGAACACTGAAGCTTTCTTT

V: TRBV7-3
D: TRBD2
size: few
J: TRBJ2-3
CDR3: CASGGGYTDTQYF
DNA: TGTGCCAGCGGGGGGGGATACACAGATACGCAGTATTTT

V: TRBV2
D: TRBD1
size: few
J: TRBJ2-1
CDR3: CASREGQAVYNEQFF
DNA: TGTGCCAGCAGGGAGGGACAGGCGGTTTACAATGAGCAGTTCTTC

V: TRBV12-3/TRBV12-4
D: TRBD1
size: -
J: TRBJ1-2
CDR3: CASSRQGAVYGYTF
DNA: TGTGCCAGCAGTCGACAGGGGGCTGTCTATGGCTACACCTTC

V: TRBV5-1
D: TRBD1
size: many
J: TRBJ2-3
CDR3: CASSKGQGKTDTQYF
DNA: TGCGCCAGCAGCAAGGGACAGGGAAAGACAGATACGCAGTATTTT

V: TRBV6-2/TRBV6-3
D: TRBD2
size: -
J: TRBJ2-1
CDR3: CASKLAGGQTEQFF
DNA: TGTGCCAGCAAGCTAGCGGGGGGGCAGACTGAGCAGTTCTTC

V: TRBV5-1
D: -
size: -
J: TRBJ2-3
CDR3: CASSDNPGDTQYF
DNA: TGCGCCAGCAGCGACAACCCGGGGGATACGCAGTATTTT

V: TRBV3-1
D: -
size: -
J: TRBJ2-7
CDR3: CASSQVSNEQYF
DNA: TGTGCCAGCAGCCAAGTCAGTAACGAGCAGTACTTC

V: TRBV5-1
D: -
size: -
J: TRBJ2-7
CDR3: CASSVEHEQYF
DNA: TGCGCCAGCAGCGTGGAGCACGAGCAGTACTTC

V: TRBV25-1
D: -
size: few
J: TRBJ2-7
CDR3: CASSEGTGEAYEQYF
DNA: TGTGCCAGCAGTGAGGGTACAGGGGAGGCCTACGAGCAGTACTTC

V: TRBV20-1
D: -
size: few
J: TRBJ2-7
CDR3: CSAPQGYEQYF
DNA: TGCAGTGCTCCCCAGGGTTACGAGCAGTACTTC

V: TRBV5-1
D: TRBD2
size: -
J: TRBJ2-5
CDR3: CASSWGGEETQYF
DNA: TGCGCCAGCAGCTGGGGAGGGGAAGAGACCCAGTACTTC

V: TRBV4-1
D: -
size: -
J: TRBJ2-1
CDR3: CASSYIQEQFF
DNA: TGCGCCAGCAGCTACATTCAAGAGCAGTTCTTC

V: TRBV30
D: -
size: many
J: TRBJ1-3
CDR3: CAWSFLGLTAGNTIYF
DNA: TGTGCCTGGAGTTTCCTTGGGCTGACGGCTGGAAACACCATATATTTT

V: TRBV7-6
D: TRBD2
size: few
J: TRBJ2-5
CDR3: CASSPIRKGLAGDQETQYF
DNA: TGTGCCAGCAGCCCTATAAGAAAAGGACTAGCGGGAGACCAAGAGACCCAGTACTTC

V: TRBV4-3
D: -
size: -
J: TRBJ2-7
CDR3: CASSPPQAYDQYF
DNA: TGCGCCAGCAGCCCCCCGCAGGCCTACGATCAGTACTTC

V: TRBV7-2
D: TRBD2
size: -
J: TRBJ2-7
CDR3: CASSFSSDLAGLYEQYF
DNA: TGTGCCAGCAGCTTTAGCTCGGACCTAGCGGGCCTCTACGAGCAGTACTTC

V: TRBV24-1
D: -
size: few
J: TRBJ2-3
CDR3: CATSGTGFDRRTDTQYF
DNA: TGTGCCACCAGTGGTACAGGGTTCGACCGCCGCACAGATACGCAGTATTTT

V: TRBV7-2
D: -
size: few
J: TRBJ2-5
CDR3: CASSLGAMRETQYF
DNA: TGTGCCAGCAGCTTGGGGGCAATGAGAGAGACCCAGTACTTC

V: TRBV7-6
D: TRBD2
size: few
J: TRBJ2-5
CDR3: CASSFLLAGSRETQYF
DNA: TGTGCCAGCAGCTTCCTTCTAGCGGGGTCTCGGGAGACCCAGTACTTC

V: TRBV3-1
D: -
size: few
J: TRBJ2-1
CDR3: CASSQGPLGGDEQFF
DNA: TGTGCCAGCAGCCAGGGCCCACTAGGAGGTGATGAGCAGTTCTTC